These 9 T cell receptor beta chains share one sample of origin, sequenced in a study of T cells in Graves' hyperthyroidism and ophthalmopathy. Amplification yielded TCR beta CDR3 regions, with RNA transcripts as the source. RT-PCR in the first round (using the HTBI primer set) targeted the TCR CDR3. TCRdb processed the multiplex PCR reads anew with MiXCR; each CDR3 protein has one entry. The table has hundreds of thousands of distinct CDR3 sequences, about 24% seen once. Sequencing was carried out using blood. Receptors originate from a woman between 25 and 40 years old with Graves' ophthalmopathy.

There are many counts of this clonotype. The chain is built from TRBV20-1 and TRBJ2-7; possible D gene TRBD2, 6 bases. This CDR3 comprises 11 residues. Germline assignment: CDR1 DFQATT and CDR2 SNEGSKA (reference sequence). Trimming cost V 7 bases and J 2 bases, with 9 bases left between them. The CDR3, as DNA: TGCAGTGTTAGCGGAGCCTACGAGCAGTACTTC. Translating it yields CSVSGAYEQYF.

Details on this clonotype: A much larger clone sits a single nucleotide away, making a read error possible. This chain links TRBV28 with TRBJ2-5; D may be TRBD2 (5 bases). The CDR3 is 16 amino acids. V lost 4 bases and J 7 bases, leaving 22 bases between the germline ends. CDR1 is MDHEN and CDR2 is SYDVKM in the germline V gene. Written as DNA, the CDR3 is TGTGCCAGCAGTTCCCGAGGGCTAGGGAGTCTGGGGACCCAGTACTTC. Translating gives CASSSRGLGSLGTQYF.

This clonotype was counted ten times or more. The chain has TRBV12-3 or TRBV12-4 and TRBJ2-7, with D perhaps matching TRBD2 (5 bases). V was trimmed by 1 base and J by 2 bases, leaving 9 bases between them. This CDR3 contains 14 residues. CDR3 DNA: TGTGCCAGCAGTTTAGGGCGGGCCGCCTACGAGCAGTACTTC. It codes for CASSLGRAAYEQYF.

CDR3 DNA sequence: TGTGCCAGCCGGGGGGCGGGTGAGGGTCAGCCCCAGCATTTT. Translating gives CASRGAGEGQPQHF. V gene TRBV12-3 or TRBV12-4 combines with J gene TRBJ1-5; TRBD1 is a possible D gene (6 bases). Trimming stripped 8 bases from V and 6 bases from J, with 17 bases between. CDR3 length equals 14 residues.

V gene TRBV19 combines with J gene TRBJ2-6, with D unresolved. Germline-derived CDR1 and CDR2 are LNHDA and SQIVND (reference sequence). This CDR3 is 16 amino acids long. Trimming shortened V by 5 bases and J by 1 base, and 12 bases separated the two germline ends. This CDR3 reads CASSVFYGSGANVLTF. Written as DNA, the CDR3 is TGTGCCAGTAGTGTTTTCTACGGATCTGGGGCCAACGTCCTGACTTTC. The full variable domain, with the rest looked up from reference TRBV19 and TRBJ2-6, is DGGITQSPKYLFRKEGQNVTLSCEQNLNHDAMYWYRQDPGQGLRLIYYSQIVNDFQKGDIAEGYSVSREKKESFPLTVTSAQKNPTAFYLCASSVFYGSGANVLTFGAGSRLTVL.

The rearrangement uses TRBV6-5 and TRBJ2-7, with 9 bases matching TRBD1. Germline V gene lookup returns CDR1 MNHEY and CDR2 SVGAGI. The CDR3 runs to 16 residues. After removal of 0 bases from V and 3 bases from J, the junction contained 6 bases not matched to a gene. In DNA, the CDR3 is TGTGCCAGCAGTTACTCGAGGGACAGGGACGGCTACGAGCAGTACTTC. Protein product: CASSYSRDRDGYEQYF.

This clonotype came up many times. The chain links TRBV7-2 to TRBJ1-2; no clear D. Germline CDR1 reads SGHTA; CDR2 reads FQGNSA. V was trimmed by 3 bases and J by 10 bases, leaving 9 bases between them. This CDR3 is built from 11 residues. CDR3 nucleotide sequence: TGTGCCAGCAGCTTGGCGGAGTCCTACACCTTC. It translates to CASSLAESYTF.

This clonotype was found many times. This chain connects TRBV19 to TRBJ2-2; 10 positions match TRBD1. CDR1 is LNHDA, CDR2 SQIVND, per germline (reference sequence). V was pared by 6 bases and J by 4 bases, with 8 bases of the junction left unmatched. The CDR3 totals 16 residues. Here the CDR3 reads CASRRQGAPATGELFF. In DNA form, the CDR3 reads TGTGCCAGTAGGCGACAGGGGGCGCCGGCCACCGGGGAGCTGTTTTTT.

This clonotype has a count of ten or more. The chain recombines TRBV20-1 with TRBJ2-7, with D uncertain. The CDR3 consists of 12 residues. The V and J ends lost 4 bases and 3 bases respectively, with 10 bases between them. Per the germline V gene, CDR1 is DFQATT and CDR2 is SNEGSKA (reference sequence). CDR3 amino acids: CSANEHRYEQYF. The CDR3 DNA sequence: TGCAGTGCTAATGAACACCGCTACGAGCAGTACTTC.